The clone carrying this T cell receptor (beta chain) appeared a few times. Its antigen is undetermined. The record originates from a study of T cell responses to AZD1222 COVID-19 vaccine. The junction had 5 bases not matched to a gene; V was cut back by 1 base and J by 1 base. The CDR3 runs to 17 residues. Germline V CDR1 and CDR2: SGHDN, FVKESK. Measured with immunoSEQ multiplex PCR; TCRdb has only the in-frame clones, and not every one. The sample yields some 120,000 clones, about 85% seen once. The study, taken as a whole, reports: Dominant CD4 TCR responses targeted spike regions 160-218 and 743-854. Reports say nearly half of spike-specific TCRs go after unmutated variant regions. Just five or six AZD1222 recipients were seropositive at baseline.

The clonotype was recovered from an adult in good health. V usage is TRBV14 and J usage is TRBJ2-1; TRBD1 matches 9 bases. The sequencing here drew on peripheral blood, taken on day 0 of AZD1222 vaccination. The CDR3 nucleotides are TGTGCCAGCAGCCAAGTGGACAGGGGAGGTTCCTACAATGAGCAGTTCTTC. Amino acids: CASSQVDRGGSYNEQFF.